This T cell receptor beta chain emerged from a study of identical twins. This CDR3 region has 12 residues. Unmatched junction bases numbered 3, after V lost 7 bases and J lost 4 bases. TCRdb reprocessed the 5' RACE reads via MiXCR and lists one record per CDR3 protein. The sample shows under 900,000 distinct CDR3 sequences, roughly 20% of them seen only once. The data also belong to a second study, concerning T cells expressing NK-cell markers. That paper notes: Dominant NKG2C+ clonotype frequencies of roughly 1.0-7.0% of CD8+ T cells were measured in over 5 donors.

This sequence originates from a woman under 30 in good health. V usage is TRBV12-3 or TRBV12-4 and J usage is TRBJ2-7; 8 positions match TRBD2. The specimen was PBMCs. The CDR3 DNA reads as TGTGCCAGCAAGGCTAGCGGGTACGAGCAGTACTTC. Protein sequence: CASKASGYEQYF.